One sample yielded the 15 T cell receptor beta chains listed below, sequenced in a study of cytomegalovirus exposure and HLA in healthy donors (TCRdb year 2017). The method behind the library was the immunoSEQ multiplex PCR assay. For the multiplex PCR, a mixture combining 60 forward primers for TCR Vbeta segments and 13 reverse primers for TCR Jbeta segments was used. Here the immuneACCESS table is served through TCRdb, limited to in-frame sequences with V and J called. Missing clones are a known gap in these copies; in checked studies unresolved V genes cover under half, and the rest lacks a known reason. This sample holds 150,000 to 200,000 clones; 80% to 90% were observed only once. The ten largest account for 4.9% of the sample. Sequenced sample: PBMCs. These receptors were collected from a woman aged 18-29 years in good health and CMV-seropositive.

The V call is TRBV5-4, the J call TRBJ2-5; 15 bases are a match to TRBD2. The V segment lost 5 bases and the J segment 1 base; nucleotides outside the gene matches: 6. This CDR3 region has 17 residues. The germline gives CDR1 SGHNT, CDR2 YYREEE (reference sequence). The chain's CDR3 is CASRSGLAGGLQETQYF. CDR3 in DNA: TGTGCCAGCAGATCGGGACTAGCGGGAGGACTCCAAGAGACCCAGTACTTC.

CDR3 DNA sequence: TGTGCCTGGAGGGAAGGGGGAAGCAATCAGCCCCAGCATTTT. Residues: CAWREGGSNQPQHF. The V gene is TRBV30, the J gene TRBJ1-5; D possibly corresponds to TRBD1 (6 bases). Germline CDR1 GTSNPN, CDR2 SVGIG (reference sequence). The CDR3 extends over 14 amino acids. Trimming stripped 3 bases from V and 1 base from J, with 10 bases between.

Details on this clone: Other nucleotide sequences from this sample produce the same CDR3. The rearrangement links TRBV28 to TRBJ1-1; no clear D. Germline V gene sequence: CDR1 MDHEN, CDR2 SYDVKM. V was trimmed by 5 bases and J by 3 bases, leaving 4 bases between them. The length of the CDR3 is 11 residues. The CDR3 DNA reads as TGTGCCAGCAGTCCCGACACTGAAGCTTTCTTT. Protein product: CASSPDTEAFF.

This clone has just one count. The chain couples TRBV5-1 to TRBJ2-5; D remains ambiguous. The CDR3 extends over 15 amino acids. The V end was cut by 0 bases, the J end by 4 bases, with 13 bases between. Germline V gives CDR1 SGHRS, CDR2 YFSETQ. The CDR3 here is CASSLAGQPRETQYF. The CDR3 region has the DNA TGCGCCAGCAGCTTGGCAGGTCAGCCTCGAGAGACCCAGTACTTC.

This sequence joins TRBV10-3 and TRBJ1-2, with 7 bases that match TRBD1. The trim removed 6 bases at V and 8 bases at J, leaving 9 bases unmatched. The CDR3 is made up of 13 amino acids. Germline lookup yields CDR1 ENHRY and CDR2 SYGVKD. The CDR3 region has the DNA TGTGCCATCAGCGGACAGGATTCCTACGGCTACACCTTC. Its translation is CAISGQDSYGYTF.

Here the CDR3 reads CASTQTGGDTEAFF. CDR3 DNA: TGTGCCAGCACCCAAACAGGGGGCGACACTGAAGCTTTCTTT. The V gene is TRBV6-1, the J gene TRBJ1-1, with 9 bases that match TRBD1. V gave up 7 bases and J gave up 3 bases; unmatched junction bases: 6. This CDR3 has 14 residues. The germline gives CDR1 MNHNS, CDR2 SASEGT.

CDR3 coding DNA: TGTGCCAGTTTATCGGGACTTAAGGCCCATGAGCAGTTCTTC. This sequence encodes CASLSGLKAHEQFF. V gene TRBV13 combines with J gene TRBJ2-1; D is possibly TRBD2 (6 bases). The CDR3 runs to 14 residues. The ends were cut back, 9 bases at V and 8 bases at J, with 20 bases in the middle. CDR1 is PRHDT, CDR2 FYEKMQ, per germline (reference sequence).

The chain has TRBV20-1 and TRBJ2-4, with 12 nucleotides matching TRBD1. Germline V gene data show CDR1 as DFQATT and CDR2 as SNEGSKA (reference sequence). J lost 12 bases, V lost 7 bases, and 4 bases had no gene match. The CDR3 contains 11 residues. Written as DNA, the CDR3 is TGCAGTGAAGGGGGACAGGGGGCTCAGTACTTC. This codes for CSEGGQGAQYF.

For the CDR3, the DNA is TGCGCCAGCAGCCAATTGTGGCCTAATGAAAAACTGTTTTTT. As protein: CASSQLWPNEKLFF. The J gene is TRBJ1-4, the V gene TRBV4-1; D is uncertain. Germline values: CDR1 MGHRA, CDR2 YSYEKL. Trimming took 2 bases from V and 3 from J, leaving 7 bases between them. The CDR3 runs to 14 residues.

The chain couples TRBV29-1 to TRBJ1-2; perhaps TRBD1 as D (6 bases). Germline V gene data show CDR1 as SQVTM and CDR2 as ANQGSEA. The CDR3 spans 14 residues. Trimming shortened V by 6 bases and J by 4 bases, and 18 bases separated the two germline ends. CDR3 in amino acids: CSVGQTVGAYGYTF. In DNA form, the CDR3 reads TGCAGCGTAGGACAGACAGTAGGTGCCTATGGCTACACCTTC.

The V call is TRBV7-9, the J call TRBJ1-3; D unresolved. CDR3 length: 11 amino acids. Germline lookup yields CDR1 SEHNR and CDR2 FQNEAQ (reference sequence). V lost 5 bases, J lost 8 bases, and 7 bases lay in between. CDR3 bases: TGTGCCAGCAGCCCCCAATACACCATATATTTT. This gives the protein CASSPQYTIYF.

V gene TRBV4-1 combines with J gene TRBJ2-2, with 7 positions matching TRBD2. CDR1 and CDR2 from the germline V gene are MGHRA and YSYEKL. The CDR3 contains 17 residues. V gave up 2 bases and J gave up 0 bases; unmatched junction bases: 6. The CDR3 sequence: CASSQRSLASNTGELFF. In DNA form, the CDR3 reads TGCGCCAGCAGCCAAAGGTCACTAGCGTCGAACACCGGGGAGCTGTTTTTT.

The chain employs TRBV6-1 and TRBJ1-6, with a weak D call TRBD1 (6 bases). Germline V gene sequence: CDR1 MNHNS, CDR2 SASEGT. V dropped 5 bases and J dropped 10 bases, with 18 bases sitting between them. This CDR3 has 15 amino acids. CDR3 coding DNA: TGTGCCAGCAGTCCACAGGGTGGGCCCTGGTCACCCCTCCACTTT. As protein: CASSPQGGPWSPLHF.

This chain links TRBV4-1 with TRBJ2-3; D is perhaps TRBD1 (6 bases). V was shortened by 2 bases and J by 0 bases, with 12 bases between the two germline ends. Germline V CDR1 and CDR2: MGHRA, YSYEKL. The CDR3 consists of 16 residues. CDR3 DNA sequence: TGCGCCAGCAGCCAATTTGACAGGCGTAGCACAGATACGCAGTATTTT. This gives the protein CASSQFDRRSTDTQYF.

The V gene is TRBV19, the J gene TRBJ2-5, with TRBD2 matching over 9 bases. V shed 4 bases, J shed 2 bases, and the junction held 8 bases outside the gene matches. Germline-derived CDR1 and CDR2 are LNHDA and SQIVND (reference sequence). This CDR3 has 16 amino acids. CDR3 DNA sequence: TGTGCCAGTAGTACCCCCGGCGGGGGGGCACAAGAGACCCAGTACTTC. This codes for CASSTPGGGAQETQYF.